This TCR beta chain was sequenced during a study of T-cell reconstitution after alpha-beta-depleted transplantation in children. The CDR3 spans 14 residues. CDR1 LNHNV and CDR2 YYDKDF come from the germline V gene (reference sequence). Trimming removed 5 bases at V and 5 bases at J, with 16 bases between. This clonotype was picked up many times. The antigen is not known. The TCRbeta library incorporated unique molecular identifiers. MiXCR, applied by TCRdb to the PCR reads, yields one record per CDR3 protein. The table records tens of thousands of distinct CDR3 sequences, around 9.2% of them present only once. Study-wide points: The high TCRbeta diversity at day 60 in some patients came from surviving recipient T cells and thymic progenitors. T-cell counts and diversity at one year following transplant were attributed mainly to newly produced T cells. The study reportedly traced alpha-beta T cells about two months after transplant to several hundred expanded graft clones.

Sequenced material: PBMCs, mostly from graft donor cells, taken 60 days after TCRalphabeta/CD19-depleted stem cell transplant. This sequence was found in a male patient aged 2 to 9 who had a stem cell transplant for chronic granulomatous disease, so the T cells may come from the graft donor. The V gene is TRBV15, the J gene TRBJ2-7, with D possibly called TRBD1 or TRBD2 (5 bases each). The CDR3 DNA reads as TGTGCCACCAGCCCTCTGCCGGGACGCCACGAGCAGTACTTC. Its protein product is CATSPLPGRHEQYF.